This T cell receptor beta chain was captured by sequencing in a study of blood T cell repertoires in COVID-19. The overall study: T cells, B-cell-depleted T cells, or PBMCs provided the cDNA or gDNA that served as material.

Here immunoSEQ multiplex PCR was the method, and the copy in TCRdb shows in-frame clones only, minus some. This table has some 88,000 clones, 85% to 90% appearing once. This CDR3 has 13 residues. CDR1 LNHDA and CDR2 SQIVND come from the germline V gene (reference sequence). The ends were cut back, 5 bases at V and 8 bases at J, with 13 bases in the middle. The TCR originated in a woman aged 65 to 85 with acute or convalescent COVID-19. The V gene is TRBV19, the J gene TRBJ2-1, with TRBD2 as a possible D gene (5 bases). The sequencing sample was made of peripheral blood. DNA of the CDR3: TGTGCCAGTAGTGCCCCGCCGCGGGATGAGCAGTTCTTC. Its translation is CASSAPPRDEQFF. Full variable domain (rest looked up from reference TRBV19 and TRBJ2-1): DGGITQSPKYLFRKEGQNVTLSCEQNLNHDAMYWYRQDPGQGLRLIYYSQIVNDFQKGDIAEGYSVSREKKESFPLTVTSAQKNPTAFYLCASSAPPRDEQFFGPGTRLTVL.